These T cell receptor beta chains were read from a single sample in a study of regulatory T cells in long-lasting Graves disease. TCRdb itself ran the multiplex PCR reads through MiXCR, one entry per CDR3 protein. The table shows under 250,000 distinct CDR3 sequences, with about 19% occurring only once. Sequenced here: peripheral blood mononuclear cells (PBMCs), sampled at new diagnosis, from a patient treated with antithyroid drugs. The receptor set was obtained from a female donor with Graves disease. CDR3s include the opening cysteine and the closing phenylalanine or tryptophan.

V: TRBV7-8; J: TRBJ1-3; CDR3: CASSLAGYTIYF
V: TRBV6-1; J: TRBJ2-7; CDR3: CASSKDRGDYEQYF
V: TRBV3-1; J: TRBJ2-1; CDR3: CASSQPDQGASYNEQFF
V: TRBV7-7; J: TRBJ1-4; CDR3: CASSGGWSNEKLFF
V: TRBV6-5; J: TRBJ1-6; CDR3: CASSYVGPGNSPLHF
V: TRBV20-1; J: TRBJ1-1; CDR3: CSVRPGLNTEAFF
V: TRBV7-8; J: TRBJ1-3; CDR3: CASSLAGGVGRNTIYF
V: TRBV7-2; J: TRBJ1-1; CDR3: CASSKTGRAEAFF
V: TRBV20-1; J: TRBJ2-1; CDR3: CSARDRRQASSQFF
V: TRBV10-2; J: TRBJ1-1; CDR3: CASTWDGTGNTEAFF
V: TRBV20-1; J: TRBJ1-1; CDR3: CRGDGGHTEAFF
V: TRBV29-1; J: TRBJ2-6; CDR3: CSVEAPDRGSFGANVLTF
V: TRBV7-2; J: TRBJ1-2; CDR3: CASSSTFDRGLGYTF
V: TRBV11-2; J: TRBJ2-7; CDR3: CASSLDLGGGTYEQYF
V: TRBV3-1; J: TRBJ1-2; CDR3: CASSQDWGQNYGYTF
V: TRBV18; J: TRBJ1-1; CDR3: CASSPPKGVNTEAFF
V: TRBV7-8; J: TRBJ2-2; CDR3: CASTLNEGPITGELFF
V: TRBV18; J: TRBJ2-5; CDR3: CASSPPSILEGETQYF
V: TRBV6-1; J: TRBJ2-1; CDR3: CASSESGRAYNEQFF
V: TRBV28; J: TRBJ1-2; CDR3: CASSFVISDGYTF
V: TRBV5-1; J: TRBJ2-3; CDR3: CASSLGPGLTTDTQYF
V: TRBV6-1; J: TRBJ2-7; CDR3: CASSGRWGSSYEQYF
V: TRBV6-1; J: TRBJ1-4; CDR3: CASSPPGEGSEKLFF
V: TRBV7-2; J: TRBJ1-1; CDR3: CASSFHGAGTEAFF
V: TRBV11-2; J: TRBJ2-7; CDR3: CASSAQYEQYF
V: TRBV7-9; J: TRBJ1-1; CDR3: CASSSTSSFRAEAFF
V: TRBV20-1; J: TRBJ2-3; CDR3: CSASAPGQGPDTQYF
V: TRBV20-1; J: TRBJ2-5; CDR3: CSAPLAGVQETQYF
V: TRBV10-3; J: TRBJ2-3; CDR3: CAISEGQGTSDTQYF
V: TRBV25-1; J: TRBJ2-2; CDR3: CASSDPTSGGNTGELFF
V: TRBV7-6; J: TRBJ1-1; CDR3: CASSSSAGRLRNTEAFF
V: TRBV3-1; J: TRBJ1-2; CDR3: CASSQEVHYGYTF
V: TRBV14; J: TRBJ2-7; CDR3: CASSQRLGGRMPSNSYEQYF
V: TRBV6-9; J: TRBJ1-4; CDR3: CASSSRSLGEKLFF
V: TRBV7-2; J: TRBJ1-5; CDR3: CASSLGSGNNQPQHF
V: TRBV20-1; J: TRBJ1-1; CDR3: CSARAFLTGTLMNTEAFF
V: TRBV5-1; J: TRBJ1-2; CDR3: CASSPGTRITHNYGYTF
V: TRBV27; J: TRBJ1-1; CDR3: CASSLRGESTEAFF
V: TRBV3-1; J: TRBJ2-1; CDR3: CASSQGQGGYNEQFF
V: TRBV6-2/TRBV6-3; J: TRBJ2-3; CDR3: CASSDWASGGAVGDTQYF
V: TRBV12-3/TRBV12-4; J: TRBJ1-1; CDR3: CASRPTGWREAFF
V: TRBV4-1; J: TRBJ2-5; CDR3: CASSYGLAGPSETQYF
V: TRBV5-1; J: TRBJ2-5; CDR3: CASSPSGYQETQYF
V: TRBV30; J: TRBJ1-4; CDR3: CAWADRAEKLFF
V: TRBV6-1; J: TRBJ2-2; CDR3: CASTEGTLANTGELFF
V: TRBV5-1; J: TRBJ1-1; CDR3: CASSLVGIMNTEAFF
V: TRBV12-3/TRBV12-4; J: TRBJ2-7; CDR3: CASSLTGTTYEQYF
V: TRBV5-1; J: TRBJ1-1; CDR3: CASSLGRGAILNTEAFF
V: TRBV14; J: TRBJ2-7; CDR3: CASSQGLAGDGFHEQYF
V: TRBV6-1; J: TRBJ1-1; CDR3: CASRRPGTGNTEAFF
V: TRBV5-6; J: TRBJ2-1; CDR3: CASSLGVSSYNEQLF
V: TRBV5-1; J: TRBJ2-3; CDR3: CASSARDRGVTDTQYF